This TCR beta chain is drawn from a study of shared clonotypes between healthy human individuals. The CDR3 has 15 residues. V lost 5 bases and J lost 2; bases outside the gene matches: 8. CDR1 SGHTA and CDR2 FQGTGA come from the germline V gene. Replicate PCRs run on unsorted PBMC used around 0.3 ug DNA, which was approximately 29,000 T cell genomes. Unsorted PBMC DNA underwent sequencing on ten immunoSEQ deep assay plates. Repertoires were generated with immunoSEQ multiplex PCR, while TCRdb's copy carries only in-frame clones and drops some. The table shows roughly 500,000 clones, with 75% to 85% occurring only once.

V usage is TRBV7-3 and J usage is TRBJ2-5, with TRBD2 matching 7 bases. The sequencing input was PBMCs. The receptor was derived from a woman in her 40s in good health. Some clones in this sample may be carry-over from other donors' samples. DNA for the CDR3: TGTGCCAGCAGCCCCGACCCGGGAGGACAAGAGACCCAGTACTTC. It specifies CASSPDPGGQETQYF.